This T cell receptor beta chain was found in a study of CD8+ T cells in alopecia areata. For the study at large: Twice daily, treated patients received 5 to 10 mg of oral tofacitinib. Whole-study results and caveats: Scalp samples also contribute reads from the resident alphabeta T cells found in normal skin. One nonresponder leaves baseline CD8+ expansion's link to response uncertain.

Documented treatment: oral pan-JAK inhibitor, 5-10 mg twice daily. As the sequencing template, cDNA was produced by extracting RNA and reverse transcribing it. Sequencing was performed with immunoSEQ multiplex PCR; in TCRdb, only in-frame clones are kept and a portion is missing. This repertoire shows about 180,000 clones, approximately 51% found once; its top ten account for roughly 9.1%. This clone was recorded a few times. Its cognate antigen is unknown. The sequences come from CD8+ T cells sorted from blood, collected around week 54, from a patient treated with tofacitinib. The clonotype originates from a human donor with alopecia areata.

The chain's CDR3 is CAISGTGEQYF. CDR3 in DNA: TGTGCCATCAGTGGGACAGGGGAGCAGTACTTC. This chain joins TRBV10-3 and TRBJ2-7; 8 positions agree with TRBD1. This CDR3 region has 11 residues. The junction had 0 bases not matched to a gene; V was cut back by 4 bases and J by 7 bases. Germline lookup yields CDR1 ENHRY and CDR2 SYGVKD.